The clone carrying this T cell receptor (beta chain) occurred a few times. The sample is drawn from a study of cytomegalovirus exposure and HLA in healthy donors. At the level of the study: Out of about 180 million T cells, an earlier analysis found around 110 million unique TCR beta sequences in total.

The PCR ran on 60 Vbeta and 13 Jbeta primers. As handled by the study authors: In a later analysis, roughly 11 million of 83 million or so unique beta chains occurred in at least two donors. Sequencing was performed with immunoSEQ multiplex PCR; in TCRdb, only in-frame clones are kept and a portion is missing. That table furnishes V, J and clone size, whereas the DNA furnished D and trimming. The repertoire holds over 150,000 clones, approximately 80% seen once, with about 4.7% in the top ten. Germline loops: CDR1 LNHDA, CDR2 SQIVND (reference sequence). V dropped 3 bases and J dropped 1; count of bases not matched to a gene: 3. The CDR3 runs 15 residues.

The source material was PBMCs. The receptor was derived from a man aged 25 to 40 in good health and CMV-seronegative. The chain recombines TRBV19 with TRBJ2-1; 7 bases are shared with TRBD2. The CDR3 spells CASSMGRGSYNEQFF. Written as DNA, the CDR3 is TGTGCCAGTAGTATGGGGCGGGGGTCCTACAATGAGCAGTTCTTC. The full variable domain, in which reference TRBV19 and TRBJ2-1 provide the parts outside the CDR3, is DGGITQSPKYLFRKEGQNVTLSCEQNLNHDAMYWYRQDPGQGLRLIYYSQIVNDFQKGDIAEGYSVSREKKESFPLTVTSAQKNPTAFYLCASSMGRGSYNEQFFGPGTRLTVL.